The clone carrying this T cell receptor beta chain was counted many times. The CDR3 covers 13 residues. The germline V gene has CDR1 SGHTA and CDR2 FQGNSA. V lost 5 bases, J lost 2 bases, and 7 bases lay in between. Using its own MiXCR run on the RT-PCR reads, TCRdb lists one record per CDR3 protein. The sample has about 700,000 distinct CDR3 sequences; over 12% are singletons. The chain uses TRBV7-2 and TRBJ2-4; D possibly corresponds to TRBD1 (5 bases). The sequencing sample was made of memory CD4+ T cells from blood. This sequence was found in a female donor in good health, serving as a healthy control. Here the CDR3 reads CASSPDTKNIQYF. DNA for the CDR3: TGTGCCAGCAGCCCGGACACCAAAAACATTCAGTACTTC.